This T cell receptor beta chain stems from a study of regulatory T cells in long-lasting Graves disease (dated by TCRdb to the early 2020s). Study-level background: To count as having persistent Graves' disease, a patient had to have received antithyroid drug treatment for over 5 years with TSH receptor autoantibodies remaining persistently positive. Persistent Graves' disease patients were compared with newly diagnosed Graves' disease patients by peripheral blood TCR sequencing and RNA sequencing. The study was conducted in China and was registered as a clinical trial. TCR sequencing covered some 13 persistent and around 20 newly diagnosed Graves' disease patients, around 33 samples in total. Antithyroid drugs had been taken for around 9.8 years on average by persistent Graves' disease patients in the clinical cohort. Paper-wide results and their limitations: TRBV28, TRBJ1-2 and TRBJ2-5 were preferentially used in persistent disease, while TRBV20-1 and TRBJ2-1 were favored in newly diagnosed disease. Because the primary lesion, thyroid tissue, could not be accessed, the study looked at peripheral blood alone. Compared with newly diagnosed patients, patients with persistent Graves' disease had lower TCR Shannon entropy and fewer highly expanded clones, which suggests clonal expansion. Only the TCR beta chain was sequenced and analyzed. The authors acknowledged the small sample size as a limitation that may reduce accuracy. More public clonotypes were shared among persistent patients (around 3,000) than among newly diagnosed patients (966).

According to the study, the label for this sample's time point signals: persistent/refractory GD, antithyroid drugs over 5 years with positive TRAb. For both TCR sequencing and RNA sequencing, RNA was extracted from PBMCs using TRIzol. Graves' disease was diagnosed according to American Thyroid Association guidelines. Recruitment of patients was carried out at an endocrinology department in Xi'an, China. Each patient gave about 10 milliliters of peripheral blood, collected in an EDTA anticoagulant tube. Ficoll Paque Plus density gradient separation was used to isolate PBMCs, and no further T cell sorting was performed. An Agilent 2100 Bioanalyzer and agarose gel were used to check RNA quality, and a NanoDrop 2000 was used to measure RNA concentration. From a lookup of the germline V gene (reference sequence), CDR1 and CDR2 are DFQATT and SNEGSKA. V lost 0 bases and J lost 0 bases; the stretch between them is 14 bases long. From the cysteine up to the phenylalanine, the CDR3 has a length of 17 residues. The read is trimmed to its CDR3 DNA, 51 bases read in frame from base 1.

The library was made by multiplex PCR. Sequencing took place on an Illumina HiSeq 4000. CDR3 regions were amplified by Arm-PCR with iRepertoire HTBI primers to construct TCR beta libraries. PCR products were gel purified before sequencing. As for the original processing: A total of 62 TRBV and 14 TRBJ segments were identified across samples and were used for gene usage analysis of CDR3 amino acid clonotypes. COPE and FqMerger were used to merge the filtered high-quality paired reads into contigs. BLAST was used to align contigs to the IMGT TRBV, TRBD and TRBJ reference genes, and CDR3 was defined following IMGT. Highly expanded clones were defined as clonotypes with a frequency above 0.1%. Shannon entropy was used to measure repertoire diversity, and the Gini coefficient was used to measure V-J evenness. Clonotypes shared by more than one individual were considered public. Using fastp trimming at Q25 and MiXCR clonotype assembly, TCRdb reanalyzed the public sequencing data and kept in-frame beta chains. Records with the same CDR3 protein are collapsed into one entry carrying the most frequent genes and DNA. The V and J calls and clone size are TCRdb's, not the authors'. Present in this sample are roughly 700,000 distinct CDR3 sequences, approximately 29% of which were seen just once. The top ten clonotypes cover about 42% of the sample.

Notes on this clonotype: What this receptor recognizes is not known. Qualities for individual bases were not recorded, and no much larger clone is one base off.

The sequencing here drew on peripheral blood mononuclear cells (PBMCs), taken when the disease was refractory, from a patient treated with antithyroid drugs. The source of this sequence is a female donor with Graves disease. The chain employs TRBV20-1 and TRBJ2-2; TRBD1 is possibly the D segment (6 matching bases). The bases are TGCAGTGCTAGAGATCTGATGCGACAGGCGAACACCGGGGAGCTGTTTTTT. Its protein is CSARDLMRQANTGELFF.